One sample yielded the 8 T cell receptor beta chains listed below, sequenced in a study of blood T cell repertoires in COVID-19 (dated by TCRdb to 2019 to 2021). The method was the immunoSEQ multiplex PCR assay. TCRdb took this table from immuneACCESS and kept in-frame rearrangements with V and J called. Such tables lack part of the clones; where checked against another copy, unresolved V genes explain under half of the gap, and the rest is unexplained. This sample holds some 270,000 clones; roughly 80% were observed only once. The ten biggest clones cover about 3.5% of the sample. Sequencing input: PBMCs or T cells enriched from blood (not recorded which). These receptors all come from a middle-aged man who had recovered from COVID-19.

The chain employs TRBV19 and TRBJ2-3, with 7 positions matching TRBD2. Germline CDR1 reads LNHDA; CDR2 reads SQIVND (reference sequence). J was trimmed by 0 bases and V by 5 bases; bases with no gene match: 11. The CDR3 loop spans 17 amino acids. The CDR3 region has the DNA TGTGCCAGTAGTCGGGGGGTAACTATATCTAGCACAGATACGCAGTATTTT. Its translation: CASSRGVTISSTDTQYF.

The rearrangement uses TRBV5-1 and TRBJ1-2; 9 bases fit TRBD1. The trim removed 6 bases at V and 2 bases at J, leaving 5 bases unmatched. The CDR3 has 14 amino acids. Germline V gene lookup returns CDR1 SGHRS and CDR2 YFSETQ. CDR3: CASNPTGGNYGYTF. CDR3 DNA sequence: TGCGCCAGCAACCCGACAGGGGGGAACTATGGCTACACCTTC.

This clone has a handful of counts. With a much larger clone just one base away, this may be a read error. The chain joins TRBV3-1 (or the pseudogene TRBV3-2) to TRBJ2-3, with 9 bases lining up with TRBD2. V shed 1 base and J 1 base; nucleotides not matched to a gene: 0. Germline V CDR1 and CDR2: LGHDT, YNNKEL (reference sequence). The length of the CDR3 is 15 residues. Here the CDR3 reads CASSQGTSGTDTQYF. The CDR3 DNA sequence: TGTGCCAGCAGCCAAGGGACTAGCGGCACAGATACGCAGTATTTT.

The chain is built from TRBV21-1 and TRBJ2-3; TRBD2 was called by the table and not checked on the DNA. TRBV21-1 is deemed a pseudogene. The CDR3 runs 19 residues. The CDR3 region has the DNA TGTGCCAGCAGCAAAGAGGAACTAGCGGGAGACTTGAGCACAGATACGCAGTATTTT. This gives the protein CASSKEELAGDLSTDTQYF.

In its sample, this clone was seen once. The chain is built from TRBV5-1 and TRBJ1-2; a weak D match, TRBD1 (6 bases). V shed 0 bases and J shed 6 bases, with 21 bases lying between them. Germline V gives CDR1 SGHRS, CDR2 YFSETQ. The CDR3 extends over 17 amino acids. The CDR3 DNA follows: TGCGCCAGCAGCTTGGACATCCGGGGGGCGTTTAGTGATGGCTACACCTTC. This encodes CASSLDIRGAFSDGYTF.

The genes are TRBV7-9 and TRBJ2-7; D unresolved. CDR1 SEHNR and CDR2 FQNEAQ come from the germline V gene (reference sequence). V lost 5 bases and J 5 bases, leaving 19 bases between the germline ends. This CDR3 is built from 15 residues. The CDR3 reads CASSHPHEAPHEQYF. CDR3 DNA: TGTGCCAGCAGCCACCCCCATGAGGCCCCCCACGAGCAGTACTTC.

This clone was counted between two and nine times. The chain has TRBV27 and TRBJ2-7; 8 bases agree with TRBD1. The CDR3 runs 13 residues. V was clipped by 4 bases and J by 2 bases; unmatched bases: 1. CDR1 and CDR2 from the germline V gene are MNHEY and SMNVEV (reference sequence). The CDR3 reads CASSSTGAYEQYF. The CDR3 DNA follows: TGTGCCAGCAGTTCGACAGGGGCCTACGAGCAGTACTTC.

V gene TRBV30 combines with J gene TRBJ1-6; D gene unclear. This CDR3 has 11 amino acids. V lost 5 bases to trimming and J lost 5 bases, with 4 bases between them. Looked up from germline, CDR1 is GTSNPN and CDR2 is SVGIG (reference sequence). This CDR3 reads CAWADNSPLHF. The CDR3, as DNA: TGTGCCTGGGCCGATAATTCACCCCTCCACTTT.